What follows are 6 T cell receptor beta chains derived from one specimen sequenced in a study of shared clonotypes between healthy human individuals. Only in-frame clones appear in the TCRdb table, and some are missing; sequencing was by immunoSEQ multiplex PCR. Of about 1.1 million clones listed, around 78% are singletons. Sequencing was carried out using memory CD4+ T cells from PBMCs. The subset here: CD45RA-negative fraction. Receptor source: a man aged 18 to 29 in good health. Some clones in this sample may be carry-over from other donors' samples.

DNA of the CDR3: TGCGCCAGCAGCCAAGTTTGGGTGTCTGGAAACACCATATATTTT. This codes for CASSQVWVSGNTIYF. This sequence joins TRBV4-1 and TRBJ1-3; unclear D gene. Germline CDR1 and CDR2: MGHRA and YSYEKL. V was cut by 1 base and J by 1 base, with 8 bases left in between. The length of the CDR3 is 15 residues.

The chain uses TRBV2 and TRBJ2-3, with D possibly being TRBD1 or TRBD2 (5 bases each). With 2 bases removed from V and 2 bases from J, the gap between germline ends came to 11 bases. This CDR3 contains 15 residues. The V gene's germline CDR1 is SNHLY and CDR2 FYNNEI. DNA for the CDR3: TGTGCCAGCAGTGAATGGGGGTTACCCACAGATACGCAGTATTTT. Translating it yields CASSEWGLPTDTQYF.

Only one count was recorded for this clone. This chain uses TRBV29-1 with TRBJ1-1; tentatively, D is TRBD1 (6 bases). The CDR3 contains 13 residues. From germline, CDR1 is SQVTM and CDR2 ANQGSEA. Trimming removed 4 bases from V and 10 bases from J, with 19 bases in between. As DNA, the CDR3 is TGCAGCGTTGCAGAGATCGGGGGGCGAAGAGCTTTCTTT. Translating it yields CSVAEIGGRRAFF. The entire variable domain, with the rest obtained from reference TRBV29-1 and TRBJ1-1, is as follows: SAVISQKPSRDICQRGTSLTIQCQVDSQVTMMFWYRQQPGQSLTLIATANQGSEATYESGFVIDKFPISRPNLTFSTLTVSNMSPEDSSIYLCSVAEIGGRRAFFGQGTRLTVV.

J is TRBJ2-1 and V is TRBV6-4, with a weak D call TRBD2 (5 bases). The CDR3 totals 14 residues. Germline V gives CDR1 MRHNA, CDR2 SNTAGT. Trimming pared 8 bases from V and 0 bases from J, leaving 11 bases between. As DNA, the CDR3 is TGTGCCAGCCGAGCGGAGTACTCCTACAATGAGCAGTTCTTC. Protein product: CASRAEYSYNEQFF.

The chain joins TRBV7-2 to TRBJ2-1, with 10 bases aligning to TRBD1. This CDR3 has 17 residues. Germline trimming cut 5 bases from V and 9 bases from J; bases unmatched to any gene: 16. CDR1 and CDR2 (germline): SGHTA, FQGNSA. In DNA, the CDR3 is TGTGCCAGCAGCCCCCAGGACAGGGGGGATGCCTCACCTGAGCAGTTCTTC. It yields the protein CASSPQDRGDASPEQFF.

In regard to this clone: It is unclear where the CDR3 begins or ends on the DNA, so no DNA is shown, and the CDR3 is as TCRdb lists it. V usage is TRBV7-2 and J usage is TRBJ2-7; the table's D call TRBD2 went unverified against the DNA. Germline assignment: CDR1 SGHTA and CDR2 FQGNSA. Both ends counted, the CDR3 spans 14 residues. CDR3 region: CASSLWASGIVEYF.